A selection of T cell receptor beta chains follows, all from one sample in a study of cytomegalovirus exposure and HLA in healthy donors. The table came from immunoSEQ multiplex PCR; TCRdb's copy has only in-frame clones and leaves some out. Of 150,000 to 200,000 clones in the sample, 80% to 90% were seen once. The sample consisted of PBMCs. The receptors were gathered from a man in his late teens or twenties in good health and CMV-seronegative. Each CDR3 is given with its conserved first and last residue. Fields, in order: clone size, J gene, V gene, CDR3 protein. Not every row has a clone size; where given, it reads once, few, many or a size class.

size: NA; J: TRBJ1-1; V: TRBV30; CDR3: CAWKQAPTEAFF
size: NA; J: TRBJ2-7; V: TRBV7-8; CDR3: CASSLSWRVEQYF
size: NA; J: TRBJ1-2; V: TRBV28; CDR3: CASRTRYGYTF
size: NA; J: TRBJ1-4; V: TRBV4-1; CDR3: CASSQDIASGSTNEKLFF
size: NA; J: TRBJ1-4; V: TRBV5-6; CDR3: CASSPRGRANEKLFF
size: NA; J: TRBJ2-1; V: TRBV7-2; CDR3: CASSTSGGPWDNEQFF
size: NA; J: TRBJ2-4; V: TRBV9; CDR3: CASSPSGLAKNIQYF
size: NA; J: TRBJ2-1; V: TRBV19; CDR3: CASRSGWAGGGEQFF
size: NA; J: TRBJ2-5; V: TRBV5-4; CDR3: CASSLRGETQYF
size: NA; J: TRBJ1-1; V: TRBV27; CDR3: CASSTPGTVEAFF
size: NA; J: TRBJ2-5; V: TRBV6-5; CDR3: CASSYRGGSETQYF
size: NA; J: TRBJ1-2; V: TRBV7-9; CDR3: CASSLAGDRGYGYTF
size: NA; J: TRBJ2-6; V: TRBV11-1; CDR3: CASSFSVPGANVLTF
size: NA; J: TRBJ2-5; V: TRBV18; CDR3: CASSARGAQYF
size: NA; J: TRBJ1-1; V: TRBV4-1; CDR3: CASSQPDREVGAFF
size: NA; J: TRBJ1-1; V: TRBV9; CDR3: CASSVGQQVNTEAFF
size: few; J: TRBJ1-2; V: TRBV10-3; CDR3: CAISESVQNYGYTF
size: NA; J: TRBJ2-7; V: TRBV5-1; CDR3: CASSQQGAYEQYF
size: NA; J: TRBJ2-1; V: TRBV15; CDR3: CATSTGQGANEQFF
size: NA; J: TRBJ2-1; V: TRBV28; CDR3: CALAYADSYNEQFF
size: NA; J: TRBJ2-1; V: TRBV6-5; CDR3: CASIRTSGRNEQFF
size: NA; J: TRBJ2-7; V: TRBV13; CDR3: CASSSGGVPLLGLAGFREQYF
size: NA; J: TRBJ1-4; V: TRBV6-6; CDR3: CASRGQLSEKLFF
size: NA; J: TRBJ2-4; V: TRBV5-1; CDR3: CASSLHPRELAKNIQYF
size: NA; J: TRBJ1-2; V: TRBV7-9; CDR3: CASSAGTGNQEGYTF
size: NA; J: TRBJ1-2; V: TRBV20-1; CDR3: CSATGYGYTF
size: few; J: TRBJ1-5; V: TRBV6-6; CDR3: CASSSGQGMPYQPQHF
size: NA; J: TRBJ2-2; V: TRBV6-4; CDR3: CASRRESTGELFF
size: NA; J: TRBJ2-7; V: TRBV7-2; CDR3: CASSPLGGSYEQYF
size: NA; J: TRBJ2-1; V: TRBV7-2; CDR3: CASSPAPQGIDEQFF
size: once; J: TRBJ1-5; V: TRBV7-3; CDR3: CATPQFSNQPQHF
size: NA; J: TRBJ1-1; V: TRBV29-1; CDR3: CSVGGTTEAFF
size: NA; J: TRBJ2-1; V: TRBV28; CDR3: CASSTWASGINEQFF
size: NA; J: TRBJ2-3; V: TRBV4-2; CDR3: CASSPIAGAGDTQYF
size: NA; J: TRBJ2-7; V: TRBV9; CDR3: CASSVGTGASYEQYF
size: NA; J: TRBJ2-7; V: TRBV28; CDR3: CASLSGAYEQYF
size: few; J: TRBJ2-3; V: TRBV28; CDR3: CASNPTLPPSGIRDF
size: NA; J: TRBJ2-3; V: TRBV2; CDR3: CASMGGGGTDTQYF
size: few; J: TRBJ1-5; V: TRBV28; CDR3: CASSTLQGNQPQHF
size: NA; J: TRBJ2-7; V: TRBV10-3; CDR3: CAISERTGPEQYF
size: NA; J: TRBJ2-7; V: TRBV28; CDR3: CASTMPRREAYEQYF
size: few; J: TRBJ2-6; V: TRBV4-3; CDR3: CASSQAETSSGANVLTF